This T cell receptor (beta chain) was recorded in a study of blood T cells in healthy people across ages (dated by TCRdb to the mid-2010s). About the study as a whole: Template switching captured roughly one uniquely barcoded TCR beta cDNA molecule per two T cells in model experiments. Using deep sequencing normalized with unique cDNA molecular identifiers, the study measured how TCR beta repertoire diversity changes with age. The donors were split into four age groups: young (average around 15 years), middle-aged (39), aged (over 55) and long-lived (82). For two donors (one aged 18 to 29 and one aged 80 or older), the study analyzed two additional independent replicas of 1 million unique cDNA reads from the same blood draw. To avoid experimental bias, donors of different ages were distributed randomly across sequencing lanes. Points the paper makes about the study in general: Estimates of total diversity based on one million sequenced T cells were regarded as lower bounds and as underestimates. Bulk unsorted PBMC profiling prevented conclusive comparison of naive and antigen-experienced compartments. As age increased, observed TCR beta diversity per million T cells dropped in a roughly linear way, and a significant reduction was already evident by age 40. The CMV infection status of donors was not known, potentially confounding age-related changes in expanded clonotypes. Compared with the aged group, the long-lived group had more naive CD4+ T cells, fewer expanded clones and increased TCR diversity, suggesting age selection. There was a strong correlation between observed TCR beta diversity and the percentage of naive T cells measured by flow cytometry.

On this clonotype: Its target antigen remains unknown. Base qualities were left out, and no much larger clone turns up one base away.

The library was produced with 5' RACE. Instrument used: Illumina HiSeq 2500. A second 7 to 11 cycle PCR used a sample-barcoded 5' primer and a J-beta primer mix. Each TCR beta cDNA molecule received a unique molecular identifier from a template-switch 5' adaptor carrying 12 random nucleotides. Each sample yielded at least 2.5 million CDR3-containing paired-end reads. First-strand cDNA was synthesized from all RNA with the Mint cDNA synthesis kit, primed by a TRBC-specific oligonucleotide. Following uracil-DNA glycosylase treatment, a first 18-cycle PCR with universal primers M1SS and BC2_uni_R was performed on all cDNA. As for the authors' bioinformatics: For normalization, 1 million high-quality reads, each with a distinct molecular identifier, were randomly selected from each sample. Instead of being binned into consensus sequences, reads that shared molecular identifiers were thrown out. MiTCR, with a Q25 quality threshold and the strictest error-elimination algorithm, was used for CDR3 identification, clonotype clustering and error correction. A nonparametric unseen species model with Euler transformation was used to estimate lower-bound total TCR beta diversity. Clones were called with MiXCR by TCRdb after fastp trimmed the public reads at Q25, and only in-frame beta chains were retained. Rows with one shared CDR3 protein collapse into an entry with the most common genes and DNA. The V and J calls were determined by TCRdb, not by the authors. The sample table contains some 700,000 distinct CDR3 sequences; only one count was recorded for 35% to 45% of them. Of the sample, 20% to 25% is held by the ten largest clones.

Systemically healthy Caucasian individuals from Russia, around 39 in total and aged roughly 6 to 100 years, were included as donors. Each donor gave 8 to 10 milliliters of peripheral blood, collected into EDTA-treated Vacutainer tubes. Ficoll-Paque density-gradient centrifugation was used to isolate PBMCs, with at least 6 million obtained per sample. Trizol reagent was used to extract total RNA from the PBMCs, yielding at least 6 micrograms per sample. Naive CD45RAhigh/CD27high T cell percentages were measured by flow cytometry on a PBMC aliquot from every donor. The CDR3 runs 18 residues from the cysteine to the phenylalanine. The DNA shown is the 54-base CDR3, in frame from base 1. The germline V gene yields SGDLS for CDR1 and YYNGEE for CDR2. From V the trimming removes 4 bases and from J it removes 1 base, while the gene matches leave 14 bases of the junction unaccounted for.

The source material was blood. Rearrangement joined TRBV9 to TRBJ2-7; 10 bases in the junction line up with TRBD2. The source of this sequence is a woman aged 60-75 years in good health. The CDR3 corresponds to CASSPAGLAGEISYEQYF. Here is the DNA: TGTGCCAGCAGCCCAGCTGGGCTAGCGGGAGAAATATCCTACGAGCAGTACTTC.